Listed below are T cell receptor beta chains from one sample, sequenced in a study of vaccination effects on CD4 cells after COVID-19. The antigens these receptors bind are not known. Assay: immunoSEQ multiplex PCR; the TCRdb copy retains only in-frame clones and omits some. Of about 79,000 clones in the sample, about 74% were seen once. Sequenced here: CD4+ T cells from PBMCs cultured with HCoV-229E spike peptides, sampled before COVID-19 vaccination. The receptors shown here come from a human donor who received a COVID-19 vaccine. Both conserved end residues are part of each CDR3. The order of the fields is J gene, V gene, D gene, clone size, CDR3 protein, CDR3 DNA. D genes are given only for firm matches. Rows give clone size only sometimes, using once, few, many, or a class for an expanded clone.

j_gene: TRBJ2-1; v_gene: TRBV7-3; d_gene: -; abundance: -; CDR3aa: CASSLSTDNEQFF; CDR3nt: TGTGCCAGCAGCTTATCAACCGACAATGAGCAGTTCTTC
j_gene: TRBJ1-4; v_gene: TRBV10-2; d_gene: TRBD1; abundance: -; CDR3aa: CASIPRQGGDEKLFF; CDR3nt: TGCGCCAGCATCCCGCGACAGGGTGGTGATGAAAAACTGTTTTTT
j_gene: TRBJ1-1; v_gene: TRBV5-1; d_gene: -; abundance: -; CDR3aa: CASSAQDNTEAFF; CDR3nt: TGCGCCAGCAGCGCTCAGGATAACACTGAAGCTTTCTTT
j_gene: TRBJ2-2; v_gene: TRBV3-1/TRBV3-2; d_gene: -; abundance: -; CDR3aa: CASSQPIGGGPGGGELFF; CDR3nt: TGTGCCAGCAGCCAACCAATTGGAGGGGGGCCCGGTGGCGGGGAGCTGTTTTTT
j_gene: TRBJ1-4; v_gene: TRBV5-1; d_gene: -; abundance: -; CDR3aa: CASSFVTGSNEKLFF; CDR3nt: TGCGCCAGCAGCTTTGTTACAGGGTCTAATGAAAAACTGTTTTTT
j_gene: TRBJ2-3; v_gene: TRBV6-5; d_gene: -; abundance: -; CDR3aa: CASPLAGHPTDTQYF; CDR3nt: TGTGCCAGTCCACTTGCAGGGCATCCCACAGATACGCAGTATTTT
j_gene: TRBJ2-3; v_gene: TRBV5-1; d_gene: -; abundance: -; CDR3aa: CASILKPGTDTQYF; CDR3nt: TGCGCCAGCATCCTTAAACCCGGCACAGATACGCAGTATTTT
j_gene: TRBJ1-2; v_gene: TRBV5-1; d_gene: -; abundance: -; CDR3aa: CASSLDQDRGYTF; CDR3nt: TGCGCCAGCAGCTTGGACCAGGATCGTGGCTACACCTTC
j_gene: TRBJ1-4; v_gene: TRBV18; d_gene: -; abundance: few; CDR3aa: CASSPRAGGTTNEKLFF; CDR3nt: TGTGCCAGCTCACCACGAGCCGGCGGTACAACTAATGAAAAACTGTTTTTT
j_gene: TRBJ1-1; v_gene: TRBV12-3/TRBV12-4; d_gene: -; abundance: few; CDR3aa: CASSLWGGTEAFF; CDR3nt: TGTGCCAGCAGTTTGTGGGGGGGCACTGAAGCTTTCTTT
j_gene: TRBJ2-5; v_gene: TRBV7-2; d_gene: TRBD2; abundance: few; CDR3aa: CASSLQRGGRETQYF; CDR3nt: TGTGCCAGCAGCTTGCAGCGGGGGGGCCGGGAGACCCAGTACTTC
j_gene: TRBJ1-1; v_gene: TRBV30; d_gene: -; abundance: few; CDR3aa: CAWSVLAGEDTEAFF; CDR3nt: TGTGCCTGGAGTGTATTGGCAGGGGAGGACACTGAAGCTTTCTTT
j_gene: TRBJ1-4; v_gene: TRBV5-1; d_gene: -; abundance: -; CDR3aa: CASRLVGKGEKLFF; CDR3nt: TGCGCCAGCAGACTCGTGGGAAAGGGGGAAAAACTGTTTTTT
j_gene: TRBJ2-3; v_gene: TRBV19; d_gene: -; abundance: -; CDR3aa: CASRNGGPHTDTQYF; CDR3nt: TGTGCCAGTAGAAACGGGGGGCCCCACACAGATACGCAGTATTTT
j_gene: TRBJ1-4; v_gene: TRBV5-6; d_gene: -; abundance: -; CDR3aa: CASSSRGSANEKLFF; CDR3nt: TGTGCCAGCAGCTCCAGGGGTTCGGCTAATGAAAAACTGTTTTTT
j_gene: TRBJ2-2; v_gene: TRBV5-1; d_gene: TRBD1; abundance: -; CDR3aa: CASSFQGASNTGELFF; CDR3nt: TGCGCCAGCAGCTTTCAGGGGGCCTCGAACACCGGGGAGCTGTTTTTT
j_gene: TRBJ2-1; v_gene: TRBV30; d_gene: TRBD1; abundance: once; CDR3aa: CAWQARGYSSSYNEQFF; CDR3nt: TGTGCCTGGCAGGCCAGGGGGTACTCGAGCTCCTACAATGAGCAGTTCTTC
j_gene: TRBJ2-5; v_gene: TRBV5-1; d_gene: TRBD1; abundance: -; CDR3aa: CASSLRQGMQETQYF; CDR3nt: TGCGCCAGCAGCTTACGACAGGGAATGCAAGAGACCCAGTACTTC
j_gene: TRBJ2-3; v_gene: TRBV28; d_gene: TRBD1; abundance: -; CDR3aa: CASSGTGTGGTDTQYF; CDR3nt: TGTGCCAGCAGCGGAACCGGGACAGGGGGGACAGATACGCAGTATTTT
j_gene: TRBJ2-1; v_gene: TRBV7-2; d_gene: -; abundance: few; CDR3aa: CASSLAGSNEQFF; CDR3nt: TGTGCCAGCAGCTTAGCCGGTTCCAATGAGCAGTTCTTC
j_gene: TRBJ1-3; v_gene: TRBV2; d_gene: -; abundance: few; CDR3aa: CASSEAVSGNTIYF; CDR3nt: TGTGCCAGCAGTGAAGCAGTCTCTGGAAACACCATATATTTT
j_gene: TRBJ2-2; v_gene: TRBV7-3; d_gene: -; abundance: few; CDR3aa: CASRGGNTGELFF; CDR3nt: TGTGCCAGCAGGGGCGGGAACACCGGGGAGCTGTTTTTT
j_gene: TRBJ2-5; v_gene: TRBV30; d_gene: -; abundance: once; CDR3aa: CAWSQPPSQETQYF; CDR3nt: TGTGCCTGGAGTCAGCCTCCGTCACAAGAGACCCAGTACTTC
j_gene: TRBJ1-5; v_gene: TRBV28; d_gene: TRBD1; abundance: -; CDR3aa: CASSLGAGGLSSNQPQHF; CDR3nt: TGTGCCAGCAGTTTAGGGGCAGGGGGGCTTTCCAGCAATCAGCCCCAGCATTTT
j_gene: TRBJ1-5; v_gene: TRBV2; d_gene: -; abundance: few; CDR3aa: CASSPRPESNQPQHF; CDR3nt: TGTGCCAGCAGCCCGAGGCCGGAAAGCAATCAGCCCCAGCATTTT
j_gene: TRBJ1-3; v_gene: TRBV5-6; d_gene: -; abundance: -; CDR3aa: CASSLDFMGGNTIYF; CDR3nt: TGTGCCAGCAGCTTGGATTTCATGGGGGGAAACACCATATATTTT
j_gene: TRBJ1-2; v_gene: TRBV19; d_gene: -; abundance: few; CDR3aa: CASSMSFALYGYTF; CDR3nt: TGTGCCAGTAGTATGAGCTTCGCCTTGTATGGCTACACCTTC
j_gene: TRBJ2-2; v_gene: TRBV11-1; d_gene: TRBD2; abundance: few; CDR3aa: CASSFSSGTTGELFF; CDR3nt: TGTGCCAGCAGCTTTTCTAGCGGGACCACCGGGGAGCTGTTTTTT
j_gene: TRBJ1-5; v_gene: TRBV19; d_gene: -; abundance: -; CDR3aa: CASSMGDAGSPQHF; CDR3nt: TGTGCCAGTAGTATGGGGGATGCGGGGTCGCCCCAGCATTTT
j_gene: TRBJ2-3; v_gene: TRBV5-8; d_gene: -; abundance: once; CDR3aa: CASPGVPGYRTDTQYF; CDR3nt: TGTGCCAGCCCAGGAGTTCCAGGGTATCGCACAGATACGCAGTATTTT
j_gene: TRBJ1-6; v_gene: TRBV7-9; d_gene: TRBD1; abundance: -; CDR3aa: CASSEQGAKQSPLHF; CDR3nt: TGTGCCAGCAGCGAACAGGGGGCGAAACAATCACCCCTCCACTTT
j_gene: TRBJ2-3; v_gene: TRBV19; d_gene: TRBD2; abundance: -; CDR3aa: CASSASGGITDTQYF; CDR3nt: TGTGCCAGTAGTGCTAGCGGGGGGATCACAGATACGCAGTATTTT
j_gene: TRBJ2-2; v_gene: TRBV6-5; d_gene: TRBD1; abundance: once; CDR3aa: CASSYGQGFSTGELFF; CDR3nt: TGTGCCAGCAGTTACGGACAGGGTTTTAGCACCGGGGAGCTGTTTTTT
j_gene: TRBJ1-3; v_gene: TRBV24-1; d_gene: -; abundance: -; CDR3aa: CATSDSRDGAGNTIYF; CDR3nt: TGTGCCACCAGTGATTCCCGGGACGGTGCTGGAAACACCATATATTTT
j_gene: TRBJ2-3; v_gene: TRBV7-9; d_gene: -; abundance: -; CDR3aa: CASSWDSDTQYF; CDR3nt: TGTGCCAGCAGCTGGGATTCAGATACGCAGTATTTT
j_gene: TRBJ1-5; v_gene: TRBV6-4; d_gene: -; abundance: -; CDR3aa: CASSDEGGQPQHF; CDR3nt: TGTGCCAGCAGTGACGAAGGGGGGCAGCCCCAGCATTTT
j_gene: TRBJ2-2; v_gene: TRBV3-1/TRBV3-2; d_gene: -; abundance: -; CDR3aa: CASSQGTNTGELFF; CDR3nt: TGTGCCAGCAGCCAAGGAACGAACACCGGGGAGCTGTTTTTT
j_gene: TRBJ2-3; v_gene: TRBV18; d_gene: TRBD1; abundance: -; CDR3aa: CASSPPRGHQTDTQYF; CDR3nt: TGTGCCAGCTCACCACCGAGGGGGCATCAGACAGATACGCAGTATTTT
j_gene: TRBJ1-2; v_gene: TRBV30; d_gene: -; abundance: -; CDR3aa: CAWVGPDPRGYTF; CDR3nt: TGTGCCTGGGTTGGGCCCGATCCGCGGGGCTACACCTTC
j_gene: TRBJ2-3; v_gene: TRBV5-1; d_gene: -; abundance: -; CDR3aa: CASSWDLTGRTDTQYF; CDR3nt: TGCGCCAGCAGCTGGGACCTAACCGGCAGGACAGATACGCAGTATTTT
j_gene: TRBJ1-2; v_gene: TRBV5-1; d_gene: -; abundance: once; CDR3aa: CASSLEAGPRGTYGYTF; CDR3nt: TGCGCCAGCAGCTTGGAGGCGGGCCCCCGGGGAACCTATGGCTACACCTTC
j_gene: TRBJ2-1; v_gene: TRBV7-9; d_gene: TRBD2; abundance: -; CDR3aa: CASSYIAGGRNEQFF; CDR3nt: TGTGCCAGCAGCTATATAGCGGGAGGCAGGAATGAGCAGTTCTTC
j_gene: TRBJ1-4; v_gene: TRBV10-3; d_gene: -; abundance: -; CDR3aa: CAISEAGGHEKLFF; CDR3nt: TGTGCCATCAGTGAGGCAGGCGGCCATGAAAAACTGTTTTTT
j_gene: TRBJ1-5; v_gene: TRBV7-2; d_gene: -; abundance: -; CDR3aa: CASSLVLGSSNQPQHF; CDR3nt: TGTGCCAGCAGCTTAGTCTTGGGAAGTAGCAATCAGCCCCAGCATTTT
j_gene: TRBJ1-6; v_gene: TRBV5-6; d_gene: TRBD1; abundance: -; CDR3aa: CASTRDSSSYNSPLHF; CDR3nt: TGTGCCAGCACCCGGGACAGCAGCTCCTATAATTCACCCCTCCACTTT
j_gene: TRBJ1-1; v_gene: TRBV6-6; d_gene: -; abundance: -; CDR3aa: CASSYVPSTEAFF; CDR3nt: TGTGCCAGCAGTTACGTCCCGAGCACTGAAGCTTTCTTT
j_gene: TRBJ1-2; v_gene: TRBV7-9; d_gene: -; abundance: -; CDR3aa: CASSLGGVNYGYTF; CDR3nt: TGTGCCAGCAGCTTAGGCGGGGTCAACTATGGCTACACCTTC
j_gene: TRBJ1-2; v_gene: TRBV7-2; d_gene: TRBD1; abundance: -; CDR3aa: CASIDRVSYGYTF; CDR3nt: TGTGCCAGCATAGACAGGGTTAGCTATGGCTACACCTTC
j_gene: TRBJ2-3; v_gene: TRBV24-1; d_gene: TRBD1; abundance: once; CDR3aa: CATSDFPGQGTDTQYF; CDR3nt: TGTGCCACCAGTGATTTTCCAGGACAGGGAACAGATACGCAGTATTTT
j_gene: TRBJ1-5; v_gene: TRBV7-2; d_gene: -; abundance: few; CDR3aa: CASSTTGFQPQHF; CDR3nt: TGTGCCAGCAGTACTACAGGGTTTCAGCCCCAGCATTTT
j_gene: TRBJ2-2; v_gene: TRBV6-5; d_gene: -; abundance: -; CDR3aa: CAIRQAATGELFF; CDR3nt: TGTGCCATCCGACAGGCTGCCACCGGGGAGCTGTTTTTT
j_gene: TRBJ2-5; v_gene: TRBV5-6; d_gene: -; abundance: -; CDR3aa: CASSGTESQETQYF; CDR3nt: TGTGCCAGCAGCGGAACAGAGTCCCAAGAGACCCAGTACTTC
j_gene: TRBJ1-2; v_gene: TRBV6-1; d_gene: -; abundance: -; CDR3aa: CASSDVQGYGYTF; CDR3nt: TGTGCCAGCAGTGACGTCCAGGGCTATGGCTACACCTTC
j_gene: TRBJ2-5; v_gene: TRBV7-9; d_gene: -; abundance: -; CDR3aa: CAIHRGGETQYF; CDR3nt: TGTGCCATTCACAGGGGGGGAGAGACCCAGTACTTC